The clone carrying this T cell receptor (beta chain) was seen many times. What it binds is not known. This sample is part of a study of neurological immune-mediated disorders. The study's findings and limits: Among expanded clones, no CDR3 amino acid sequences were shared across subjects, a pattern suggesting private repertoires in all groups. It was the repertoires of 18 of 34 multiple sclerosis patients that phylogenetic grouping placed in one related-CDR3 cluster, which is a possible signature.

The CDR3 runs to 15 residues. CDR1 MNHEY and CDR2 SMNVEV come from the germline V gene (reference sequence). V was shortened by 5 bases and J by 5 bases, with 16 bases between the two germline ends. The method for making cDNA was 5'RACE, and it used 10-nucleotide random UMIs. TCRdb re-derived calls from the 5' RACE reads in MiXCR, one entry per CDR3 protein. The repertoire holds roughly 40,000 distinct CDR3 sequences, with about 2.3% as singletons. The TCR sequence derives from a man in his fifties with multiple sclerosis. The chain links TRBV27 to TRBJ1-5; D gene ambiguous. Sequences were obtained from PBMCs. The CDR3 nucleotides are TGTGCCAGCAGTCCCTTTTCTCTAGGAGATCAGCCCCAGCATTTT. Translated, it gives CASSPFSLGDQPQHF.